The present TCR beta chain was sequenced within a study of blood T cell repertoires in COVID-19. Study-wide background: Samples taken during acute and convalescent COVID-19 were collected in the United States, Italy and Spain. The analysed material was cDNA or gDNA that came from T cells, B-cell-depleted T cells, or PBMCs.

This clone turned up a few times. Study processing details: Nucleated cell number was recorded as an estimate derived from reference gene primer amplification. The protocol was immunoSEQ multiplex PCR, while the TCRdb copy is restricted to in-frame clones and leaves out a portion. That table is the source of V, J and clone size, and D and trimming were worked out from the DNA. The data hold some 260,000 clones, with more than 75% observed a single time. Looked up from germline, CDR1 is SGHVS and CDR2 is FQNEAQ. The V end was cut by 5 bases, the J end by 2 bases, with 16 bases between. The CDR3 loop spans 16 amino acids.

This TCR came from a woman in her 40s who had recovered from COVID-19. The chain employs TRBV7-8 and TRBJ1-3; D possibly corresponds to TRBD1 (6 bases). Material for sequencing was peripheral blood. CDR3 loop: CASSIFNRAAGNTIYF. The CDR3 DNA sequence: TGTGCCAGCAGCATATTTAACAGGGCCGCTGGAAACACCATATATTTT.